The 29 T cell receptor beta chains presented below share a single source sample, sequenced in a study of blood T cell repertoires in COVID-19. Sequenced by immunoSEQ multiplex PCR; TCRdb stores in-frame clones only, minus some. Of approximately 190,000 clones in the sample, approximately 80% are singletons; the top ten hold approximately 6.9%. The sample taken for sequencing was peripheral blood. The receptors were sampled from a man aged 55 to 70 with acute or convalescent COVID-19.

The CDR3 nucleotides are TGTGCCAGTAGTATGAGTCCAGGACAAGAGACCCAGTACTTC. Translating gives CASSMSPGQETQYF. This rearrangement joins TRBV19 to TRBJ2-5; unclear D gene. Germline V gene data show CDR1 as LNHDA and CDR2 as SQIVND (reference sequence). This CDR3 has 14 amino acids. Trimming shortened V by 3 bases and J by 2 bases, and 10 bases separated the two germline ends.

The chain employs TRBV5-1 and TRBJ2-7, with D tentatively TRBD1 (6 bases). CDR1 is SGHRS and CDR2 is YFSETQ in the germline V gene. CDR3 length: 15 residues. V lost 1 base, J lost 7 bases, and 18 bases lay in between. CDR3 residues: CASSLLQGTVKEQYF. The CDR3 DNA reads as TGCGCCAGCAGCTTGCTTCAGGGGACGGTGAAGGAGCAGTACTTC. The whole variable domain, filled in from reference TRBV5-1 and TRBJ2-7, reads KAGVTQTPRYLIKTRGQQVTLSCSPISGHRSVSWYQQTPGQGLQFLFEYFSETQRNKGNFPGRFSGRQFSNSRSEMNVSTLELGDSALYLCASSLLQGTVKEQYFGPGTRLTVT.

The chain links TRBV10-3 to TRBJ1-3; D unclear. The CDR3 contains 13 residues. With 5 bases removed from V and 1 base from J, the gap between germline ends came to 6 bases. The germline V gene encodes CDR1 ENHRY and CDR2 SYGVKD. The CDR3 DNA reads as TGTGCCATCAGTCAGGTTTCTGGAAACACCATATATTTT. Translation gives CAISQVSGNTIYF.

This clone was seen only once. The chain uses TRBV7-2 and TRBJ1-3; D is ambiguous. The CDR3 has 14 residues. The V and J ends lost 1 base and 0 bases respectively, with 4 bases between them. Germline CDR1 reads SGHTA; CDR2 reads FQGNSA. Written as DNA, the CDR3 is TGTGCCAGCAGCTTAGGCTACTCTGGAAACACCATATATTTT. This gives the protein CASSLGYSGNTIYF. The whole variable domain, remainder taken from reference TRBV7-2 and TRBJ1-3, is GAGVSQSPSNKVTEKGKDVELRCDPISGHTALYWYRQSLGQGLEFLIYFQGNSAPDKSGLPSDRFSAERTGGSVSTLTIQRTQQEDSAVYLCASSLGYSGNTIYFGEGSWLTVV.

The CDR3 DNA reads TGTGCCAGCAGTTACTTAACAGGTTATTCGAGCTACACCTTC. Translating it yields CASSYLTGYSSYTF. The chain recombines TRBV6-2 or TRBV6-3 with TRBJ1-2; perhaps TRBD1 as D (5 bases). The V end was cut by 1 base, the J end by 9 bases, with 15 bases between. Germline V gene sequence: CDR1 MNHEY, CDR2 SVGEGT. This CDR3 region has 14 residues.

A few counts support this clone. The chain employs TRBV19 and TRBJ1-5, with a weak D call TRBD1 (5 bases). The CDR3 is 15 amino acids. Germline CDR1 and CDR2: LNHDA and SQIVND (reference sequence). V was trimmed by 4 bases and J by 0 bases, leaving 10 bases between them. The CDR3 here is CASSTTDLSNQPQHF. CDR3 nucleotides: TGTGCCAGTAGTACGACAGACCTTAGCAATCAGCCCCAGCATTTT.

The CDR3 here is CASKEGNRGAFF. CDR3 nucleotides: TGTGCCAGCAAAGAGGGGAACAGGGGCGCTTTCTTT. The genes are TRBV28 and TRBJ1-1; TRBD1 matches 7 bases. V lost 7 bases and J lost 11; bases outside the gene matches: 10. This CDR3 is 12 amino acids long. The germline CDR1 and CDR2 sequences are MDHEN and SYDVKM.

The rearrangement joins TRBV6-2 or TRBV6-3 to TRBJ1-2, with D possibly TRBD1 on 5 matching bases. V was pared by 2 bases and J by 0 bases, with 13 bases between. The CDR3 loop spans 16 amino acids. CDR1 and CDR2 from the germline V gene are MNHEY and SVGEGT. The CDR3 sequence is CASSYRGDASNYGYTF. CDR3 in DNA: TGTGCCAGCAGTTACCGCGGGGACGCATCTAACTATGGCTACACCTTC.

The DNA of the CDR3 is TGTGCCAGCAGTGAAGGCGTTAGCTGGAAATCTGTTGAGCAGTTCTTC. This translates into CASSEGVSWKSVEQFF. The rearrangement joins TRBV6-1 to TRBJ2-1; D call uncertain. V was cut by 1 base and J by 9 bases, with 19 bases left in between. The CDR3 length is 16 residues. CDR1 is MNHNS, CDR2 SASEGT, per germline.

The rearrangement joins TRBV13 to TRBJ1-2; TRBD1 matches 9 bases. Germline V gene data show CDR1 as PRHDT and CDR2 as FYEKMQ (reference sequence). V lost 5 bases and J lost 1; bases outside the gene matches: 11. The length of the CDR3 is 17 residues. Here the CDR3 DNA reads TGTGCCAGCAGCGACCGGGACAGGGAGGAAAGTAACTATGGCTACACCTTC. Protein: CASSDRDREESNYGYTF.

V and J are TRBV27 and TRBJ2-7; TRBD1 might be the D (6 bases). The CDR3 consists of 15 residues. Germline-derived CDR1 and CDR2 are MNHEY and SMNVEV (reference sequence). Trimming left V 5 bases short and J 2 bases short, with 16 bases between. This CDR3 is CASSTFGTWTYEQYF. DNA of the CDR3: TGTGCCAGCAGTACCTTCGGGACATGGACCTACGAGCAGTACTTC.

Concerning this clone: The junction does not match germline at one end; this may be a read error. Within the sample, other DNA sequences also encode this same CDR3. The V gene is TRBV5-1, the J gene TRBJ1-2; the D gene is possibly TRBD1 (6 bases). Per the germline V gene, CDR1 is SGHRS and CDR2 is YFSETQ. The CDR3 is 12 residues long. CDR3: CASSAEDGGLAF. CDR3 nucleotide sequence: TGCGCCAGCAGCGCGGAGGACGGGGGGCTGGCCTTC.

This sequence joins TRBV10-2 and TRBJ1-5, with a tentative D call TRBD1 (5 bases). The germline gives CDR1 WSHSY, CDR2 SAAADI. The CDR3 sequence is 13 residues long. Trimming took off 5 bases at V and 7 bases at J, with 12 bases between the two ends. CDR3 protein: CASSSGGRQPQHF. CDR3 coding DNA: TGCGCCAGCAGTTCGGGGGGTAGACAGCCCCAGCATTTT.

J is TRBJ1-6 and V is TRBV27; the match to TRBD1 covers 10 bases. This CDR3 spans 16 amino acids. The junction had 9 bases not matched to a gene; V was cut back by 5 bases and J by 8 bases. Germline V gives CDR1 MNHEY, CDR2 SMNVEV (reference sequence). For the CDR3, the DNA is TGTGCCAGCAGTACCCGACCGGACAGGGGGGATTCACCCCTCCACTTT. Its translation: CASSTRPDRGDSPLHF.

As regards this clone: One end of the junction fails to match germline, which may point to a read error. V is TRBV7-2 and J is TRBJ2-3; maybe TRBD2 (7 bases). This CDR3 has 15 amino acids. Germline CDR1 SGHTA, CDR2 FQGNSA. The CDR3 sequence: CASSLAGGGLDPQYF. CDR3 in DNA: TGTGCCAGCAGCTTAGCGGGGGGGGGCCTAGATCCGCAGTATTTT. The full variable domain, in which reference TRBV7-2 and TRBJ2-3 provide the parts outside the CDR3, is GAGVSQSPSNKVTEKGKDVELRCDPISGHTALYWYRQSLGQGLEFLIYFQGNSAPDKSGLPSDRFSAERTGGSVSTLTIQRTQQEDSAVYLCASSLAGGGLDPQYFGPGTRLTVL.

The chain links TRBV7-6 to TRBJ1-5; D possibly corresponds to TRBD1 (5 bases). The germline V gene encodes CDR1 SGHVS and CDR2 FNYEAQ. Trimming took 3 bases from V and 0 from J, leaving 6 bases between them. The length of the CDR3 is 14 residues. CDR3 nucleotides: TGTGCCAGCAGCTTGACAGATAGCAATCAGCCCCAGCATTTT. Protein product: CASSLTDSNQPQHF.

The V and J genes are TRBV10-3 and TRBJ2-1, with 13 bases fitting TRBD2. This CDR3 has 15 residues. V shed 5 bases and J 6 bases; nucleotides not matched to a gene: 4. Germline CDR1 reads ENHRY; CDR2 reads SYGVKD. The CDR3 loop reads CAISPGTSGANEQFF. The CDR3 coding sequence is TGTGCCATCAGTCCCGGGACTAGCGGGGCCAATGAGCAGTTCTTC.

This clone was counted a few times. The chain uses TRBV30 and TRBJ1-4, with TRBD1 matching 8 bases. The ends lost 5 bases at V and 8 bases at J; junction bases unmatched: 7. There are 13 residues in the CDR3. From germline, CDR1 is GTSNPN and CDR2 SVGIG (reference sequence). The CDR3 region has the DNA TGTGCCTGGCCACAGGGACAGGCCGAAAAACTGTTTTTT. This encodes CAWPQGQAEKLFF.

This clone was seen a single time. The CDR3 sequence is CASSYEDRGPGNSYGYTF. The CDR3 DNA sequence: TGTGCCAGCAGCTACGAAGACAGGGGGCCCGGGAACTCCTATGGCTACACCTTC. This chain uses TRBV11-2 with TRBJ1-2, with 10 bases lining up with TRBD1. The CDR3 runs 18 residues. Losses at the gene ends were 4 bases for V and 4 bases for J; bases not matched to a gene: 15. The germline gives CDR1 SGHAT, CDR2 FQNNGV.

J is TRBJ1-4 and V is TRBV27; perhaps TRBD1 as D (5 bases). The CDR3 sequence is 17 residues long. Germline CDR1 reads MNHEY; CDR2 reads SMNVEV (reference sequence). Trimming stripped 7 bases from V and 2 bases from J, with 20 bases between. CDR3 residues: CASTPSAGDRTNEKLFF. In nucleotides, the CDR3 is TGTGCCAGCACTCCGTCTGCGGGGGACCGGACTAATGAAAAACTGTTTTTT.

The rearrangement links TRBV6-5 to TRBJ2-5, with 7 bases fitting TRBD1. The CDR3 consists of 13 residues. The ends lost 4 bases at V and 6 bases at J; junction bases unmatched: 5. CDR1 is MNHEY, CDR2 SVGAGI, per germline. The CDR3 sequence is CASSLRGQKTQYF. CDR3 nucleotides: TGTGCCAGCAGTTTAAGGGGGCAGAAGACCCAGTACTTC.

The rearrangement links TRBV18 to TRBJ1-2; the D gene is possibly TRBD1 (6 bases). The CDR3 spans 17 residues. V was shortened by 4 bases and J by 8 bases, with 26 bases between the two germline ends. The germline V gene encodes CDR1 KGHSH and CDR2 LQKENI. The CDR3 DNA reads as TGTGCCAGCTCACTCGGTGGCACAGGGTCCCAGAGGGGAGGCTACACCTTC. Protein: CASSLGGTGSQRGGYTF. Complete variable domain (other parts from reference TRBV18 and TRBJ1-2): NAGVMQNPRHLVRRRGQEARLRCSPMKGHSHVYWYRQLPEEGLKFMVYLQKENIIDESGMPKERFSAEFPKEGPSILRIQQVVRGDSAAYFCASSLGGTGSQRGGYTFGSGTRLTVV.

This chain connects TRBV4-3 to TRBJ2-3; 10 positions match TRBD2. Germline V lookup: CDR1 LGHNA, CDR2 YSLEER. Trimming cost V 0 bases and J 0 bases; bases outside gene matches: 9. The CDR3 has 19 amino acids. The CDR3 nucleotides read TGCGCCAGCAGCCAAGATCAGGCTAGCGGGGGAACTAGCACAGATACGCAGTATTTT. Residues: CASSQDQASGGTSTDTQYF.

This chain links TRBV4-2 with TRBJ1-1; D gene uncertain. CDR1 is LGHNA and CDR2 is YNFKEQ in the germline V gene. The ends were cut back, 1 base at V and 0 bases at J, with 12 bases in the middle. The CDR3 runs 16 residues. The CDR3: CASSQGSGELNTEAFF. The DNA of the CDR3 is TGTGCCAGCAGCCAAGGAAGCGGGGAGTTGAACACTGAAGCTTTCTTT.

This chain links TRBV24-1 with TRBJ2-1, with 7 bases matching TRBD1. CDR3 length: 18 residues. Germline CDR1 and CDR2: KGHDR and SFDVKD. The J segment lost 4 bases and the V segment lost 1 base, leaving 12 bases of the junction unmatched. Here the CDR3 reads CATSDFRATGQGYNEQFF. As DNA, the CDR3 is TGTGCCACCAGTGATTTTAGGGCGACAGGGCAGGGGTACAATGAGCAGTTCTTC.

V and J are TRBV29-1 and TRBJ2-3, with a weak D call TRBD1 (6 bases). Germline loops: CDR1 SQVTM, CDR2 ANQGSEA. This CDR3 region has 12 residues. The ends were cut back, 6 bases at V and 3 bases at J, with 10 bases in the middle. In DNA, the CDR3 is TGCAGCGTCGAACAGGGTACAGATACGCAGTATTTT. This encodes CSVEQGTDTQYF.

The chain carries TRBV11-2 and TRBJ2-5, with D possibly matching TRBD1 (5 bases). V was shortened by 1 base and J by 5 bases, with 11 bases between the two germline ends. This CDR3 is built from 14 residues. Germline V gene sequence: CDR1 SGHAT, CDR2 FQNNGV. The CDR3 DNA reads TGTGCCAGCAGCTTAGGTCAGGGTTTGGAGACCCAGTACTTC. Residues: CASSLGQGLETQYF.

V is TRBV4-2 and J is TRBJ2-1, with D perhaps matching TRBD2 (6 bases). The V end lost 1 base, the J end lost 4 bases, and 11 bases lay between the germline ends. The CDR3 covers 15 residues. CDR1 and CDR2 from the germline V gene are LGHNA and YNFKEQ. CDR3 nucleotides: TGTGCCAGCAGCCAAGTTGCGGGAAGATACAATGAGCAGTTCTTC. As protein: CASSQVAGRYNEQFF.

The chain links TRBV5-4 to TRBJ2-2; 14 positions match TRBD2. This CDR3 has 16 amino acids. Germline trimming cut 3 bases from V and 7 bases from J; bases unmatched to any gene: 5. CDR1 is SGHNT and CDR2 is YYREEE in the germline V gene (reference sequence). The CDR3: CASSSGTSGRHGELFF. CDR3 nucleotide sequence: TGTGCCAGCAGCTCCGGGACTAGCGGGAGACACGGGGAGCTGTTTTTT.